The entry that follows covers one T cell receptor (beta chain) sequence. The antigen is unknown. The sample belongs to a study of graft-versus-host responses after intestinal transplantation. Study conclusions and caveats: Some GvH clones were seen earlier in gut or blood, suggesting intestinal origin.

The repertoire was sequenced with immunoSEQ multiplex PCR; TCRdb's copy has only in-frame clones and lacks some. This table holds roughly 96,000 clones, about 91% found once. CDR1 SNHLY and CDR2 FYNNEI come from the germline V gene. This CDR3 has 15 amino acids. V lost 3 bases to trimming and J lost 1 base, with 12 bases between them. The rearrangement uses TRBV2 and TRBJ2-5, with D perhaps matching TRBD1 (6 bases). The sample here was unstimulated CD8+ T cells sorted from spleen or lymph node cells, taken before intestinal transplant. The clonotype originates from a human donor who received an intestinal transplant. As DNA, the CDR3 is TGTGCCAGCAGTGAGGGGACAATCCTCCAAGAGACCCAGTACTTC. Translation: CASSEGTILQETQYF.